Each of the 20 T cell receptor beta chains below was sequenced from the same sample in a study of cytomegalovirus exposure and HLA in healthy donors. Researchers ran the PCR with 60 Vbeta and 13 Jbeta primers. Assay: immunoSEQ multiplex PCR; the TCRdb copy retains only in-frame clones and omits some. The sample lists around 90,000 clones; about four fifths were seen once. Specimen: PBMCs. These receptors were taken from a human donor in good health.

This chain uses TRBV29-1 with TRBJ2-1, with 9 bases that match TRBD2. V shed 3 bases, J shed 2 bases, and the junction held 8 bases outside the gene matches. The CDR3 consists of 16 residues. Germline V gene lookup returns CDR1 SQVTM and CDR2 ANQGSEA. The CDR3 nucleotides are TGCAGCGTTGATAGGGCTAGCGGGATGGCCTACAATGAGCAGTTCTTC. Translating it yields CSVDRASGMAYNEQFF.

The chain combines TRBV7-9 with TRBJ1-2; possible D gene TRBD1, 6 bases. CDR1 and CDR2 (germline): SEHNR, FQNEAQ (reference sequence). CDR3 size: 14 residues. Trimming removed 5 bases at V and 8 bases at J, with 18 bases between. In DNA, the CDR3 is TGTGCCAGCAGCCCGTCAGGGGCGCCGAGGGGCTACACCTTC. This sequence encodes CASSPSGAPRGYTF.

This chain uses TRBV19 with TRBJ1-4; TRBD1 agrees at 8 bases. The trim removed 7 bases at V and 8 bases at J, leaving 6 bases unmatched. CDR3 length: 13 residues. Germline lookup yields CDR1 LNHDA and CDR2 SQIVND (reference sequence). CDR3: CASTRGTGEKLFF. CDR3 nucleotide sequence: TGTGCCAGTACCAGGGGGACAGGCGAAAAACTGTTTTTT.

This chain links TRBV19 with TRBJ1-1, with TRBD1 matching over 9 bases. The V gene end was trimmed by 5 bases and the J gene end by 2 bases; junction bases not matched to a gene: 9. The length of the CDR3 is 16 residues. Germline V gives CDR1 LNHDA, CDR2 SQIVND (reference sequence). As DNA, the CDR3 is TGTGCCAGTAGTCCTCAAAACAGGGGGCGAAACACTGAAGCTTTCTTT. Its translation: CASSPQNRGRNTEAFF.

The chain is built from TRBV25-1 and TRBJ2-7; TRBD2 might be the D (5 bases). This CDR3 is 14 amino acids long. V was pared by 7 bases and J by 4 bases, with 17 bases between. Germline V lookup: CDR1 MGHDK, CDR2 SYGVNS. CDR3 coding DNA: TGTGCCAGCAACGGGAAGGGCAGAGAGTACGAGCAGTACTTC. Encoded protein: CASNGKGREYEQYF.

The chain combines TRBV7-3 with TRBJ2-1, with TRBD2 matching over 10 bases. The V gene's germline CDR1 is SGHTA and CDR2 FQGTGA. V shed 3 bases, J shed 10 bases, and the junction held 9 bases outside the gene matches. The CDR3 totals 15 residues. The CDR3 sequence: CASSLGLAQSGEQFF. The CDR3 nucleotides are TGTGCCAGCAGCTTGGGACTAGCGCAGTCTGGGGAGCAGTTCTTC.

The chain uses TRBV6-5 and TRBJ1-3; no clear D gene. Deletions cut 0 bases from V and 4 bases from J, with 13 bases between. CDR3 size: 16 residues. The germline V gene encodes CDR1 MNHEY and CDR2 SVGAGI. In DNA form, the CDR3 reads TGTGCCAGCAGTTACTCGATGCAGGCTCCCGGAAACACCATATATTTT. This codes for CASSYSMQAPGNTIYF.

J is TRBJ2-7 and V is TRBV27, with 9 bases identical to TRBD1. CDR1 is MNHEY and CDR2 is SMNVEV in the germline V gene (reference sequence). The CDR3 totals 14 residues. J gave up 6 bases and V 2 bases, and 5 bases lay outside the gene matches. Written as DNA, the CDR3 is TGTGCCAGCAGTTTAAAGGTGACAGGGGGCGAGCAGTACTTC. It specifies CASSLKVTGGEQYF.

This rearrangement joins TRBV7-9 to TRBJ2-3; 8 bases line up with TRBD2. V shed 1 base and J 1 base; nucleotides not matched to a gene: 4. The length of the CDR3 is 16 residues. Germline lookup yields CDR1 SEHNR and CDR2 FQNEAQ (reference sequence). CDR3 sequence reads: CASSLGASGRTDTQYF. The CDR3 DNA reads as TGTGCCAGCAGCTTAGGGGCTAGCGGGCGCACAGATACGCAGTATTTT.

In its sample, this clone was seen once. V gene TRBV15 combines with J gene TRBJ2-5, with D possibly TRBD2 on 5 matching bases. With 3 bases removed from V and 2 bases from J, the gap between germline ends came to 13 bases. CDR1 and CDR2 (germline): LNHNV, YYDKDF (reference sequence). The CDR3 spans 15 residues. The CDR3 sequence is CATSSEGKRQETQYF. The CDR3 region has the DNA TGTGCCACCAGCAGCGAGGGAAAACGACAAGAGACCCAGTACTTC.

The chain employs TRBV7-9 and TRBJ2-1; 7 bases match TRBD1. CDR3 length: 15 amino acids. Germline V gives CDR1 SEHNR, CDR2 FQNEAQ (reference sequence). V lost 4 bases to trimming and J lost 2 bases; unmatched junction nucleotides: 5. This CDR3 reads CASSSQGTPYNEQFF. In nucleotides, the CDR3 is TGTGCCAGCAGCTCACAGGGGACCCCCTACAATGAGCAGTTCTTC.

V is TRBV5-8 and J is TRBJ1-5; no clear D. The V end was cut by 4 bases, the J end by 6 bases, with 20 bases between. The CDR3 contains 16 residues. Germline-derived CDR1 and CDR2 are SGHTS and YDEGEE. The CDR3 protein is CASSRGYEGGGQPQHF. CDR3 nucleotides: TGTGCCAGCAGCCGAGGATACGAGGGAGGAGGTCAGCCCCAGCATTTT.

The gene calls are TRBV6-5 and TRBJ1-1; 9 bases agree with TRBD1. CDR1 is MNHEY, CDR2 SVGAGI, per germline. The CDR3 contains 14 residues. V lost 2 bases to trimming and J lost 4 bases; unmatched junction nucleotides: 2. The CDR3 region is CASSYDRGGTEAFF. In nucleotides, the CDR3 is TGTGCCAGCAGTTACGACAGGGGGGGCACTGAAGCTTTCTTT.

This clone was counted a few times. CDR3 DNA: TGTGCCAGCCGTTCAGGGTCGGGTACCTACGAGCAGTACTTC. This encodes CASRSGSGTYEQYF. This sequence joins TRBV7-2 and TRBJ2-7; weak D call: TRBD1 (5 bases). The ends were cut back, 8 bases at V and 2 bases at J, with 16 bases in the middle. This CDR3 comprises 14 residues. Germline CDR1 is SGHTA and CDR2 is FQGNSA. The variable domain in full, completed from reference TRBV7-2 and TRBJ2-7, reads GAGVSQSPSNKVTEKGKDVELRCDPISGHTALYWYRQSLGQGLEFLIYFQGNSAPDKSGLPSDRFSAERTGGSVSTLTIQRTQQEDSAVYLCASRSGSGTYEQYFGPGTRLTVT.

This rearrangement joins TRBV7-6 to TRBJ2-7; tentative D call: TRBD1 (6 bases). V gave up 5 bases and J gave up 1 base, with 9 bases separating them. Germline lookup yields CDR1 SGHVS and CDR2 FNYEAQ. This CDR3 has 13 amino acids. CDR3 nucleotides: TGTGCCAGCAGCCCTGGACAGTCCTACGAGCAGTACTTC. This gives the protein CASSPGQSYEQYF.

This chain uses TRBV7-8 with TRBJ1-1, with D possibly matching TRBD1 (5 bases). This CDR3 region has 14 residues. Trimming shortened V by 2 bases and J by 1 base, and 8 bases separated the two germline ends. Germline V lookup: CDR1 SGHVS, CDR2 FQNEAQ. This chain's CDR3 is CASSLYDRNTEAFF. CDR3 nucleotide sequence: TGTGCCAGCAGCTTATACGACAGGAACACTGAAGCTTTCTTT. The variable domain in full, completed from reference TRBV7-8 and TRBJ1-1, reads GAGVSQSPRYKVAKRGQDVALRCDPISGHVSLFWYQQALGQGPEFLTYFQNEAQLDKSGLPSDRFFAERPEGSVSTLKIQRTQQEDSAVYLCASSLYDRNTEAFFGQGTRLTVV.

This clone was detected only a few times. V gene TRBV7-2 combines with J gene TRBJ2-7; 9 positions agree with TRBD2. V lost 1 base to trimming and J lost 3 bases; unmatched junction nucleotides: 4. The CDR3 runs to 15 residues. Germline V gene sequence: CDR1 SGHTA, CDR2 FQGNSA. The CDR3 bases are TGTGCCAGCAGCTTAGGGGCTAGCGGGGTCTACGAGCAGTACTTC. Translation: CASSLGASGVYEQYF. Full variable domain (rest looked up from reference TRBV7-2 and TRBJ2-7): GAGVSQSPSNKVTEKGKDVELRCDPISGHTALYWYRQSLGQGLEFLIYFQGNSAPDKSGLPSDRFSAERTGGSVSTLTIQRTQQEDSAVYLCASSLGASGVYEQYFGPGTRLTVT.

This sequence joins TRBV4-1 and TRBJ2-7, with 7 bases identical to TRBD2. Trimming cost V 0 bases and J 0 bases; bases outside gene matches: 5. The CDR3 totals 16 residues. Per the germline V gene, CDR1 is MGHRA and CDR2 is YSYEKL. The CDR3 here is CASSQEIGDYSYEQYF. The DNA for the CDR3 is TGCGCCAGCAGCCAAGAAATTGGGGACTACTCCTACGAGCAGTACTTC.

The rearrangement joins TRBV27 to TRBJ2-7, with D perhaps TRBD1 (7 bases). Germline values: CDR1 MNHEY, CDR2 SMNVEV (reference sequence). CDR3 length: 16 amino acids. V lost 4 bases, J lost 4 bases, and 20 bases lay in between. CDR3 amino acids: CASSSLGGTAFYEQYF. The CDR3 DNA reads TGTGCCAGCAGTTCACTAGGGGGGACAGCTTTTTACGAGCAGTACTTC.

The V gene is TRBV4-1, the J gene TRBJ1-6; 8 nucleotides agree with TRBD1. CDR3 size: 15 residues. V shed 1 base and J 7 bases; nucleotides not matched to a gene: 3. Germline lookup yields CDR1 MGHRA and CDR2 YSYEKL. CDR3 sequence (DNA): TGCGCCAGCAGCCAAGGGACAGGGCGGAATTCACCCCTCCACTTT. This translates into CASSQGTGRNSPLHF.